Here is one TCR beta chain with its context. This specimen comes from a study of blood T cell repertoires in COVID-19. At the level of the study: Sites in the United States, Italy and Spain provided acute and convalescent COVID-19 samples.

Some clones are missing from TCRdb's copy, which holds only in-frame ones; the method was immunoSEQ multiplex PCR. This table has about 280,000 clones, 80% to 85% appearing once. Which cohort a participant joined came from the clinical history participants gave. Contact with a PCR-confirmed or clinician-diagnosed COVID-19 case occurred within 2 weeks of entry. The CDR3 extends over 11 amino acids. The V end was cut by 4 bases, the J end by 11 bases, with 11 bases between. Germline V lookup: CDR1 MNHEY, CDR2 SVGAGI. The chain has TRBV6-5 and TRBJ1-1; no clear D gene. The TCR was taken from a middle-aged man who had been exposed to COVID-19. Sequencing was done on a sample of PBMCs or T cells enriched from blood (not recorded which). The DNA of the CDR3 is TGTGCCAGCAGTTCCCCTCTTGAGGCTTTCTTT. Amino acids: CASSSPLEAFF.